This TCR beta chain was recovered during a study of cytomegalovirus exposure and HLA in healthy donors. Findings of the study overall: CMV serostatus was the only immune exposure information that was available. In presence/absence analyses, roughly uniform sequencing depth across donors was assumed. Accurate prediction of most subjects' HLA-A and HLA-B alleles from TCR beta sequences was reported. The majority of TCR sequences were rare, yet some public TCRs appeared in many donors.

A note on this clone: The antigen remains unidentified.

PCR employed 60 Vbeta and 13 Jbeta primers. The data were produced by immunoSEQ multiplex PCR, yet TCRdb's version contains in-frame clones alone and is incomplete. The sample consists of about 140,000 clones, 65% to 70% of them appearing once. The TCR originated in a man aged 25-45 years in good health and CMV-seropositive. Source material: PBMCs.

CDR3 DNA: TGTGCTAGTGGTCAGTCCTACGGGAGCAATCAGCCCCAGCATTTT. As protein: CASGQSYGSNQPQHF. The genes are TRBV12-5 and TRBJ1-5; no definite D call. V lost 5 bases to trimming and J lost 1 base, with 12 bases between them. The CDR3 covers 15 residues. CDR1 is LGHNT, CDR2 FRNRAP, per germline.